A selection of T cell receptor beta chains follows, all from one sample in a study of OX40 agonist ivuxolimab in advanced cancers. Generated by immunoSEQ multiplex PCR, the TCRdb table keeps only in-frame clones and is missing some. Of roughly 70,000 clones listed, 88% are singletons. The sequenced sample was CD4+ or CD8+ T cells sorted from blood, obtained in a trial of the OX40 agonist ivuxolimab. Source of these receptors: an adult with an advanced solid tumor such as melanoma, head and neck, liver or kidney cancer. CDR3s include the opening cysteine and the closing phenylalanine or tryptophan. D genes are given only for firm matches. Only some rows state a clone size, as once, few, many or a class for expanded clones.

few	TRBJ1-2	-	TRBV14	TGTGCCAGCAGCCGTCGGGGAACTAACTATGGCTACACCTTC	CASSRRGTNYGYTF
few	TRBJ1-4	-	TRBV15	TGTGCCACCCGGCGGGGGGCAGATGAAAAACTGTTTTTT	CATRRGADEKLFF
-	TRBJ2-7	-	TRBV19	TGTGCCAGTAGTCGAGGGGGTAACTACGAGCAGTACTTC	CASSRGGNYEQYF
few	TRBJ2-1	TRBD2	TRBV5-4	TGTGCCAGCAGCTTGAGACTAGGGGAGGGGTTTGAGCAGTTCTTC	CASSLRLGEGFEQFF
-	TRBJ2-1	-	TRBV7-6	TGTGCCAGCAGCCCTATCGCGGGATCCACAACAGGGCAGTTCTTC	CASSPIAGSTTGQFF
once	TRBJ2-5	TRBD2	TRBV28	TGTGCCAGCAGGCCGGTAGCGGGAGGGGTAGGGGAGCAGTACTTC	CASRPVAGGVGEQYF
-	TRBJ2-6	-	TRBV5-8	TGTGCCAGCAGCTTGAGTGGGGCCAACGTCCTGACTTTC	CASSLSGANVLTF
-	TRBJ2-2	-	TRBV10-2	TGCGCCAGCAGGGGGGGTCAGATAGCCGGGGAGCTGTTTTTT	CASRGGQIAGELFF
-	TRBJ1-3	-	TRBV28	TGTGCCAGCAGTTTATACTGGCTGACAGACACCTCTGGAAACACCATATATTTT	CASSLYWLTDTSGNTIYF
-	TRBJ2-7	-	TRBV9	TGTGCCAGCAGCGTAGATCCAGACACCTACGAGCAGTACTTC	CASSVDPDTYEQYF